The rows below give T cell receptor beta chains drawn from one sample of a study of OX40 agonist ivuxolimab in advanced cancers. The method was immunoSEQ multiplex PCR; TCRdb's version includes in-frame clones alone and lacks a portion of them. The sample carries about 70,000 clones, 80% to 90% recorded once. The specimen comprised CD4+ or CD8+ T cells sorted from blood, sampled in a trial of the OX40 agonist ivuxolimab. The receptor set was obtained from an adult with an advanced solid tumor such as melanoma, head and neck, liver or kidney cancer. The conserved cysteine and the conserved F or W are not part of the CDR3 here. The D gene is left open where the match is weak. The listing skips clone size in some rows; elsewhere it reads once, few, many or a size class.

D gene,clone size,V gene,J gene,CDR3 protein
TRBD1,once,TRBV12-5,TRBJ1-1,ASGLGTGRTEAF
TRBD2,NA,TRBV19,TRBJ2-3,ASSRLAGVSDTQY
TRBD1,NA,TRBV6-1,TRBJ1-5,ASSEPRQGLTGIGNQPQH
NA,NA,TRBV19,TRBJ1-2,ASSINGMSYGYT
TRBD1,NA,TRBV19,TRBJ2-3,ASSIKGAHTDTQY
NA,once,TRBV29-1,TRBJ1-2,SVEVARDQVYT
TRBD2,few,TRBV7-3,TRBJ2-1,ASSYLAGDEQF
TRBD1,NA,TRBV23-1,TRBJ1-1,ASILRDSFNTEAF
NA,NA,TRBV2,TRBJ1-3,ASSEPAGFSGNTIY
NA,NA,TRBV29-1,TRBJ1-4,SVDELGGEKLF
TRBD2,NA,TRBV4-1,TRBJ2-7,ASSQRGTPRSEQY
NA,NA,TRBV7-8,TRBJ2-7,ASSPPSNEQY
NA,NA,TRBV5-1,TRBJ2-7,ASSLGHAVSYEQY
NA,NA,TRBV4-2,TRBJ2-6,ASSQELGHGGANVLT
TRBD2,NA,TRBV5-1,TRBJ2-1,ASRNSGGAGYNEQF
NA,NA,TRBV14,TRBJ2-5,ASSPLDRQETQY
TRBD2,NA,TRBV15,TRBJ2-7,ATSRGLAGTYEQY
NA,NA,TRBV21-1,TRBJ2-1,ASSRGPSGGGFLYNEQF
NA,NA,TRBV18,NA,ASSPGRVYEQY
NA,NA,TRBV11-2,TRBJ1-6,ASSIHYSDNSPLH
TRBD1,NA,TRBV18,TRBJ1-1,ASSRGQLNIEAF
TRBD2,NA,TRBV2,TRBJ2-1,ASERESGRGNEQL
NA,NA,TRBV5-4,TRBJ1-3,ASSLFGSGNTIY
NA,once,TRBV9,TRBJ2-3,ASSDGRTDTQY
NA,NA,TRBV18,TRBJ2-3,ASSPALRTDTQY
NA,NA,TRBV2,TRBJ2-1,ASSDGGTVYNEQF
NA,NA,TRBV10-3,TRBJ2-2,AISESRGEAGELF
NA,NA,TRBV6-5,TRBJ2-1,ASSYSRDFEQF
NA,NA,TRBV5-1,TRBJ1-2,ASRLSPSAGISNYGYT
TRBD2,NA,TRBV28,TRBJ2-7,ASTPRTSGPYEQY
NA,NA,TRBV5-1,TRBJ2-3,ASSFWEGTDTQY
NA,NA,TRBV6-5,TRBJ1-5,ASSYGGLGNQPQH
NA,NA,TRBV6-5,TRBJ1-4,ASSYDSRNEKLF
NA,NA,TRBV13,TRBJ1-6,ASSSRRTVRIINSPLH
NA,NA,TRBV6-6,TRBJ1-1,ASSFTNTEAF
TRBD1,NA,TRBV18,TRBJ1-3,ASSQQGALSGNTIY
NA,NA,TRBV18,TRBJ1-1,ASSPWGLQNTEAF
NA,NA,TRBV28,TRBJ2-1,ASSLSAGDTYNEQF
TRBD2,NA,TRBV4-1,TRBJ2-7,ASSQEKRGGLYEQY
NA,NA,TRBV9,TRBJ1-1,ASSVGAKWGTEAF
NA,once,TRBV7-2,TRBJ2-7,AARGQGGDEQY
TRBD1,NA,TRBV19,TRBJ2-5,ASSTGQPLETQY
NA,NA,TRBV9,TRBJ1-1,ASSADMRHTEAF
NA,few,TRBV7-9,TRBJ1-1,ASSTASGPTEAF
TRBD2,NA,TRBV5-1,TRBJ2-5,ASSLGAGELQETQY
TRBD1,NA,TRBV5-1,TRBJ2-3,ASSDRVSDTQY